This T cell receptor beta chain was captured in a study of technical replicates of blood from several donors. TCRdb's table, derived via immunoSEQ multiplex PCR, lists solely in-frame clones and lacks some. The sample gives 84,000 or so clones, about 92% of which show up once; roughly 0.23% is in the top ten. Germline V gene lookup returns CDR1 MGHRA and CDR2 YSYEKL. Trimming took 1 base from V and 8 from J; bases not matched to a gene: 17. The CDR3 has 18 residues. V and J are TRBV4-1 and TRBJ2-5; 9 bases are a match to TRBD2. This receptor was obtained from a human donor in good health. The specimen was T cells isolated from PBMCs. Here the CDR3 reads CASSQGIAGDNAQKTQYF. The CDR3 DNA reads as TGCGCCAGCAGCCAAGGAATAGCGGGAGATAATGCCCAAAAAACCCAGTACTTC.